These 13 T cell receptor beta chains originate from one sample sequenced in a study of monozygotic twins with inflammatory bowel disease. TCRdb derives one entry per CDR3 protein from the 5' RACE reads, leaving out DNA. Recorded for this sample: approximately 380,000 distinct CDR3 sequences. Sample: blood. The receptors here all came from a human donor with ulcerative colitis or Crohn's disease, or a healthy co-twin of an affected twin (not recorded which).

This rearrangement joins TRBV5-8 to TRBJ1-5. The CDR3 is made up of 14 amino acids. Germline CDR1 and CDR2: SGHTS and YDEGEE. This chain's CDR3 is CASSLGLGYQPQHF. Full variable domain (rest looked up from reference TRBV5-8 and TRBJ1-5): EAGVTQSPTHLIKTRGQQATLRCSPISGHTSVYWYQQALGLGLQFLLWYDEGEERNRGNFPPRFSGRQFPNYSSELNVNALELEDSALYLCASSLGLGYQPQHFGDGTRLSIL.

The J gene is TRBJ1-2, the V gene TRBV12-3 or TRBV12-4; the D call of TRBD1 rests on TCRdb alone, since no DNA is present to check it. This CDR3 region has 15 residues. CDR3 region: CASTRSGGRGYGYTF.

The chain combines TRBV7-2 with TRBJ2-3; as DNA is missing, the TRBD1 call by TCRdb cannot be tested. CDR1 and CDR2 from the germline V gene are SGHTA and FQGNSA. The CDR3 extends over 14 amino acids. CDR3 residues: CASSLGDRQDTQYF.

The chain employs TRBV6-2 or TRBV6-3 and TRBJ2-6; the TRBD2 assignment by TCRdb is unverifiable without DNA. The CDR3 has 21 residues. Germline assignment: CDR1 MNHEY and CDR2 SVGEGT. This CDR3 reads CASSYPGTSGGRAYGANVLTF.

V usage is TRBV4-3 and J usage is TRBJ2-2. The germline CDR1 and CDR2 sequences are LGHNA and YSLEER. This CDR3 comprises 20 residues. The CDR3 reads CASSQRVLVADDPNTGELFF.

The chain recombines TRBV10-3 with TRBJ2-7; the D call from TCRdb, TRBD1, cannot be confirmed without DNA. Germline-derived CDR1 and CDR2 are ENHRY and SYGVKD. The CDR3 is 12 residues long. CDR3 sequence: CAISATGYEQYF.

This chain uses TRBV5-4 with TRBJ1-2. CDR1 is SGHNT and CDR2 is YYREEE in the germline V gene (reference sequence). The CDR3 is made up of 16 amino acids. The chain's CDR3 is CASSPGLGGTYYGYTF.

This chain links TRBV7-2 with TRBJ1-5; TCRdb picks TRBD1, but there is no DNA to check that call. In germline, CDR1 is SGHTA, CDR2 FQGNSA. This CDR3 region has 16 residues. CDR3: CASSLLWQTDNQPQHF.

The chain uses TRBV25-1 and TRBJ2-2; without DNA, the TCRdb call of TRBD2 cannot be checked. Germline CDR1 and CDR2: MGHDK and SYGVNS. The CDR3 runs to 19 residues. The CDR3 sequence: CASSEVVAGAILNTGELFF.

The genes are TRBV4-2 and TRBJ2-1. This CDR3 has 16 amino acids. Germline V gives CDR1 LGHNA, CDR2 YNFKEQ. CDR3 loop: CASSQVNGDSYNEQFF.

This chain uses TRBV5-5 with TRBJ2-2; TCRdb's assignment of TRBD1 cannot be checked, as there is no DNA. The germline CDR1 and CDR2 sequences are SGHKS and YYEKEE (reference sequence). This CDR3 spans 15 amino acids. The CDR3: CASSLLPGLTGELFF.

V usage is TRBV7-3 and J usage is TRBJ2-1; with no DNA, the TCRdb D assignment of TRBD2 cannot be verified. The CDR3 covers 15 residues. The germline V gene has CDR1 SGHTA and CDR2 FQGTGA. The CDR3: CASSKPGLGSNEQFF. Complete variable domain (other parts from reference TRBV7-3 and TRBJ2-1): GAGVSQTPSNKVTEKGKYVELRCDPISGHTALYWYRQSLGQGPEFLIYFQGTGAADDSGLPNDRFFAVRPEGSVSTLKIQRTERGDSAVYLCASSKPGLGSNEQFFGPGTRLTVL.

The rearrangement joins TRBV7-2 to TRBJ2-4; TCRdb picks TRBD1, but there is no DNA to check that call. Germline CDR1 is SGHTA and CDR2 is FQGNSA. This CDR3 region has 14 residues. CDR3: CASSSDRGWNIQYF. The variable domain in full, completed from reference TRBV7-2 and TRBJ2-4, reads GAGVSQSPSNKVTEKGKDVELRCDPISGHTALYWYRQSLGQGLEFLIYFQGNSAPDKSGLPSDRFSAERTGGSVSTLTIQRTQQEDSAVYLCASSSDRGWNIQYFGAGTRLSVL.